Shown below are 32 T cell receptor beta chains from a single sample sequenced in a study of blood T cell repertoires in COVID-19. Only in-frame clones appear in the TCRdb table, and some are missing; sequencing was by immunoSEQ multiplex PCR. The sample lists over 25,000 clones; approximately 82% were seen once. The sample taken for sequencing was peripheral blood. The receptor set was obtained from a man between 65 and 85 years old with acute or convalescent COVID-19.

J is TRBJ2-1 and V is TRBV7-2; 8 nucleotides align to TRBD1. J was trimmed by 5 bases and V by 1 base; bases with no gene match: 4. Per germline, CDR1 SGHTA and CDR2 FQGNSA. There are 15 residues in the CDR3. This chain's CDR3 is CASSLDGTGDNEQFF. The CDR3 DNA reads TGTGCCAGCAGCTTAGACGGGACAGGAGACAATGAGCAGTTCTTC.

The genes are TRBV5-6 and TRBJ2-7; possible D gene TRBD1, 6 bases. This CDR3 contains 14 residues. Germline V lookup: CDR1 SGHDT, CDR2 YYEEEE. Trimming removed 3 bases from V and 1 base from J, with 11 bases in between. The DNA of the CDR3 is TGTGCCAGCAGCTATGACAGGACTTCCTACGAGCAGTACTTC. It is translated as CASSYDRTSYEQYF.

V usage is TRBV27 and J usage is TRBJ1-1; 7 positions agree with TRBD1. With V trimmed by 3 bases and J by 1 base, 5 bases remained unmatched. Germline CDR1 reads MNHEY; CDR2 reads SMNVEV (reference sequence). The CDR3 runs 15 residues. The CDR3 protein is CASSFIAGGNTEAFF. The DNA for the CDR3 is TGTGCCAGCAGTTTTATTGCAGGGGGGAACACTGAAGCTTTCTTT.

This clone was seen just once. CDR3 DNA sequence: TGCGCCAGCAGCTTGGGCCAGTATTATGGCTACACCTTC. Translating it yields CASSLGQYYGYTF. The chain links TRBV5-1 to TRBJ1-2; D is unclear. The ends were cut back, 0 bases at V and 5 bases at J, with 8 bases in the middle. The CDR3 spans 13 residues. Germline values: CDR1 SGHRS, CDR2 YFSETQ.

This chain joins TRBV19 and TRBJ1-1; 7 bases are a match to TRBD1. Germline loops: CDR1 LNHDA, CDR2 SQIVND (reference sequence). The CDR3 runs to 17 residues. V trimming: 5 bases; J trimming: 0 bases; junction bases outside the gene matches: 12. DNA for the CDR3: TGTGCCAGTAGTCCCGACGGGAGGGGGCTTATGAACACTGAAGCTTTCTTT. It is translated as CASSPDGRGLMNTEAFF.

The chain has TRBV9 and TRBJ2-6; 10 nucleotides align to TRBD1. The CDR3 has 17 residues. In germline, CDR1 is SGDLS, CDR2 YYNGEE. The V and J ends lost 3 bases and 4 bases, in that order; junction bases with no gene match: 7. CDR3 DNA sequence: TGTGCCAGCAGCGACCGGGGACAGGGGTTCGGGGCCAACGTCCTGACTTTC. It is translated as CASSDRGQGFGANVLTF. Variable domain in full (rest from reference TRBV9 and TRBJ2-6): DSGVTQTPKHLITATGQRVTLRCSPRSGDLSVYWYQQSLDQGLQFLIQYYNGEERAKGNILERFSAQQFPDLHSELNLSSLELGDSALYFCASSDRGQGFGANVLTFGAGSRLTVL.

The chain joins TRBV15 to TRBJ1-6; D is perhaps TRBD1 (5 bases). Trimming cost V 0 bases and J 7 bases, with 7 bases left between them. This CDR3 is 14 amino acids long. CDR1 and CDR2 from the germline V gene are LNHNV and YYDKDF (reference sequence). CDR3 nucleotides: TGTGCCACCAGCAGAGATCGGGGGAATTCACCCCTCCACTTT. This sequence encodes CATSRDRGNSPLHF.

This chain joins TRBV30 and TRBJ1-3; a possible D gene is TRBD1 (5 bases). The V end lost 2 bases, the J end lost 0 bases, and 14 bases lay between the germline ends. Germline CDR1 reads GTSNPN; CDR2 reads SVGIG (reference sequence). The length of the CDR3 is 16 residues. DNA of the CDR3: TGTGCCTGGAGTTCGACAGCCCCGAACTCTGGAAACACCATATATTTT. Translation: CAWSSTAPNSGNTIYF.

This chain uses TRBV19 with TRBJ1-2, with TRBD1 identical over 8 bases. Germline trimming cut 0 bases from V and 7 bases from J; bases unmatched to any gene: 7. The CDR3 spans 15 residues. Germline loops: CDR1 LNHDA, CDR2 SQIVND (reference sequence). Written as DNA, the CDR3 is TGTGCCAGTAGTATAGATTCATGGGACAGGAGTGGCTACACCTTC. It specifies CASSIDSWDRSGYTF.

The chain couples TRBV4-3 to TRBJ1-5, with D unclear. V was trimmed by 1 base and J by 2 bases, leaving 3 bases between them. The CDR3 consists of 13 residues. Germline V gene lookup returns CDR1 LGHNA and CDR2 YSLEER. Here the CDR3 reads CASSQARNQPQHF. The CDR3 DNA reads TGCGCCAGCAGCCAAGCTCGCAATCAGCCCCAGCATTTT.

This clone was observed a few times. The chain uses TRBV6-5 and TRBJ2-2; D may be TRBD2 (5 bases). CDR1 is MNHEY and CDR2 is SVGAGI in the germline V gene. V was clipped by 2 bases and J by 0 bases, with 7 bases between them. The CDR3 has 15 residues. The CDR3 bases are TGTGCCAGCAGTTACGAGGGAGCGAACACCGGGGAGCTGTTTTTT. It translates to CASSYEGANTGELFF.

This clone was detected only a few times. The chain joins TRBV18 to TRBJ1-4; 8 bases are shared with TRBD1. CDR1 is KGHSH, CDR2 LQKENI, per germline. V lost 3 bases to trimming and J lost 0 bases; unmatched junction nucleotides: 12. This CDR3 has 19 amino acids. The CDR3, as DNA: TGTGCCAGCTCACCTGGGGACAGGATACATGTTGCAACTAATGAAAAACTGTTTTTT. Encoded protein: CASSPGDRIHVATNEKLFF.

The chain has TRBV30 and TRBJ2-2, with 7 bases identical to TRBD2. The CDR3 has 14 residues. The germline V gene encodes CDR1 GTSNPN and CDR2 SVGIG (reference sequence). The V gene end was trimmed by 7 bases and the J gene end by 2 bases; junction bases not matched to a gene: 7. DNA of the CDR3: TGTGCCTCTGGGGGAGGGGTTAACACCGGGGAGCTGTTTTTT. The encoded protein is CASGGGVNTGELFF.

This chain connects TRBV6-5 to TRBJ2-3; 8 bases are a match to TRBD1. The CDR3 extends over 15 amino acids. The V gene's germline CDR1 is MNHEY and CDR2 SVGAGI. The V segment lost 3 bases and the J segment 4 bases; nucleotides outside the gene matches: 6. CDR3 protein: CASSYGQGPADTQYF. The CDR3 nucleotides read TGTGCCAGCAGTTATGGACAGGGCCCGGCAGATACGCAGTATTTT.

The V gene is TRBV5-6, the J gene TRBJ2-3; D unresolved. CDR3 length: 15 amino acids. Trimming cost V 1 base and J 3 bases, with 12 bases left between them. Germline V lookup: CDR1 SGHDT, CDR2 YYEEEE. The CDR3 DNA reads TGTGCCAGCAGCTTGCGGCGCCTGAGGACAGATACGCAGTATTTT. The encoded protein is CASSLRRLRTDTQYF.

CDR3 nucleotides: TGTGCCAGTGGAAACGGGGGGGGCCGGAACATTCAGTACTTC. The encoded protein is CASGNGGGRNIQYF. The chain combines TRBV19 with TRBJ2-4, with TRBD2 matching 8 bases. Trimming at V came to 8 bases and at J to 7 bases, leaving 10 bases not matched to a gene. The germline gives CDR1 LNHDA, CDR2 SQIVND (reference sequence). The CDR3 has 14 amino acids.

V gene TRBV7-9 combines with J gene TRBJ1-2; D is ambiguous. The CDR3 has 13 residues. CDR1 is SEHNR and CDR2 is FQNEAQ in the germline V gene (reference sequence). V was cut by 3 bases and J by 9 bases, with 14 bases left in between. CDR3 sequence reads: CASSFGERQSYTF. CDR3 nucleotides: TGTGCCAGCAGCTTTGGTGAGAGGCAGAGCTACACCTTC.

The chain joins TRBV5-1 to TRBJ2-2; a possible D gene is TRBD2 (5 bases). Germline loops: CDR1 SGHRS, CDR2 YFSETQ. Between the trimmed V and J ends, which lost 4 bases and 1 base, there was a span of 11 bases. The CDR3 covers 15 residues. In DNA form, the CDR3 reads TGCGCCAGCAGCGCACGGGAAAAGAACACCGGGGAGCTGTTTTTT. It translates to CASSAREKNTGELFF.

CDR3 coding DNA: TGTGCCAGCAGTTATAGGAGGGGGGGGATGGAGACCCAGTACTTC. This translates into CASSYRRGGMETQYF. The rearrangement links TRBV6-5 to TRBJ2-5, with D maybe TRBD2 (7 bases). Germline CDR1 reads MNHEY; CDR2 reads SVGAGI. Between the trimmed V and J ends, which lost 3 bases and 5 bases, there was a span of 16 bases. The CDR3 has 15 amino acids.

The chain uses TRBV7-2 and TRBJ2-7, with TRBD1 matching 9 bases. Trimming removed 4 bases from V and 3 bases from J; junction bases left unmatched: 7. The CDR3 extends over 15 amino acids. The germline CDR1 and CDR2 sequences are SGHTA and FQGNSA. The CDR3 coding sequence is TGTGCCAGCAGCTATACAGGGGGCTCCTTCTACGAGCAGTACTTC. Its translation: CASSYTGGSFYEQYF.

This clone appeared once. As DNA, the CDR3 is TGTGCCAGCAGTTTATTGGTCCAGTCCTCCTACGAGCAGTACTTC. As protein: CASSLLVQSSYEQYF. This chain links TRBV28 with TRBJ2-7; D unclear. In germline, CDR1 is MDHEN, CDR2 SYDVKM. CDR3 size: 15 residues. V lost 1 base and J lost 0, with 10 bases in between.

This rearrangement joins TRBV9 to TRBJ1-2, with a tentative D call TRBD1 (5 bases). The V gene lost 2 bases and the J gene lost 8 bases, with 13 bases spanning the gap. The CDR3 is made up of 13 amino acids. Germline CDR1 SGDLS, CDR2 YYNGEE. The CDR3 sequence: CASSVEGLGGYTF. The CDR3 DNA reads as TGTGCCAGCAGCGTCGAGGGACTCGGGGGCTACACCTTC.

J is TRBJ2-4 and V is TRBV7-8; D is possibly TRBD2 (6 bases). The CDR3 extends over 17 amino acids. The germline gives CDR1 SGHVS, CDR2 FQNEAQ. Between the trimmed V and J ends, which lost 1 base and 1 base, there was a span of 14 bases. CDR3 amino acids: CASSLGWREYAKNIQYF. For the CDR3, the DNA is TGTGCCAGCAGCTTAGGCTGGAGGGAATACGCCAAAAACATTCAGTACTTC.

For the CDR3, the DNA is TGCGCCAGCAGCTTGGCCGAGTTTTCTGAAGCTTTCTTT. It encodes CASSLAEFSEAFF. The J gene is TRBJ1-1, the V gene TRBV5-1; D unresolved. CDR1 is SGHRS and CDR2 is YFSETQ in the germline V gene. With 0 bases removed from V and 6 bases from J, the gap between germline ends came to 9 bases. The CDR3 runs to 13 residues.

V and J are TRBV11-2 and TRBJ2-7; D unclear. The CDR3 has 12 amino acids. V was shortened by 5 bases and J by 1 base, with 6 bases between the two germline ends. CDR1 is SGHAT, CDR2 FQNNGV, per germline. The CDR3, as DNA: TGTGCCAGCAGCGTCGGGTCCTACGAGCAGTACTTC. Translation gives CASSVGSYEQYF. The whole variable domain, filled in from reference TRBV11-2 and TRBJ2-7, reads EAGVAQSPRYKIIEKRQSVAFWCNPISGHATLYWYQQILGQGPKLLIQFQNNGVVDDSQLPKDRFSAERLKGVDSTLKIQPAKLEDSAVYLCASSVGSYEQYFGPGTRLTVT.

The rearrangement uses TRBV28 and TRBJ1-3; TRBD1 agrees at 8 bases. V shed 6 bases, J shed 1 base, and the junction held 11 bases outside the gene matches. The CDR3 covers 17 residues. The germline gives CDR1 MDHEN, CDR2 SYDVKM. The CDR3 nucleotides are TGTGCCAGCAGACCGGACAGGGTGGTAAGATCTGGAAACACCATATATTTT. It codes for CASRPDRVVRSGNTIYF.

V and J are TRBV6-5 and TRBJ1-2, with D unresolved. CDR1 MNHEY and CDR2 SVGAGI come from the germline V gene. This CDR3 is 14 amino acids long. Trimming stripped 5 bases from V and 3 bases from J, with 13 bases between. CDR3 sequence reads: CASSPRKRDYGYTF. The CDR3 DNA reads as TGTGCCAGCAGTCCCAGAAAGCGGGACTATGGCTACACCTTC.

The V and J genes are TRBV27 and TRBJ2-4, with 10 nucleotides matching TRBD2. Losses at the gene ends were 5 bases for V and 0 bases for J; bases not matched to a gene: 7. This CDR3 region has 17 residues. Germline V lookup: CDR1 MNHEY, CDR2 SMNVEV (reference sequence). CDR3 DNA: TGTGCCAGCAGTCCCGCCCGACTAGCGGGAGCCAAAAACATTCAGTACTTC. Its protein product is CASSPARLAGAKNIQYF.

The V and J genes are TRBV5-5 and TRBJ2-5, with D perhaps TRBD1 (8 bases). CDR1 and CDR2 from the germline V gene are SGHKS and YYEKEE (reference sequence). CDR3 size: 14 residues. The V end was cut by 1 base, the J end by 5 bases, with 12 bases between. CDR3 DNA sequence: TGTGCCAGCAGCTTGAACAGGGGGGGTGAGACCCAGTACTTC. It is translated as CASSLNRGGETQYF.

The chain combines TRBV5-6 with TRBJ2-7; 9 bases map to TRBD2. The trim removed 5 bases at V and 3 bases at J, leaving 6 bases unmatched. There are 14 residues in the CDR3. Germline CDR1 is SGHDT and CDR2 is YYEEEE. The CDR3 DNA reads TGTGCCAGCAGTAGCGGGAGAGTAAGCTACGAGCAGTACTTC. Its protein is CASSSGRVSYEQYF.

The genes are TRBV6-1 and TRBJ1-4; a possible D gene is TRBD1 (6 bases). Trimming stripped 2 bases from V and 2 bases from J, with 12 bases between. The CDR3 runs to 16 residues. CDR1 MNHNS and CDR2 SASEGT come from the germline V gene. CDR3 sequence: CASSERVDRTNEKLFF. For the CDR3, the DNA is TGTGCCAGCAGTGAACGAGTAGACAGGACTAATGAAAAACTGTTTTTT.

The chain couples TRBV6-5 to TRBJ2-2; a possible D gene is TRBD2 (5 bases). This CDR3 has 15 residues. Per germline, CDR1 MNHEY and CDR2 SVGAGI. V was trimmed by 4 bases and J by 0 bases, leaving 9 bases between them. The CDR3 DNA is TGTGCCAGCAGTTGGACTTTCACGAACACCGGGGAGCTGTTTTTT. It codes for CASSWTFTNTGELFF.